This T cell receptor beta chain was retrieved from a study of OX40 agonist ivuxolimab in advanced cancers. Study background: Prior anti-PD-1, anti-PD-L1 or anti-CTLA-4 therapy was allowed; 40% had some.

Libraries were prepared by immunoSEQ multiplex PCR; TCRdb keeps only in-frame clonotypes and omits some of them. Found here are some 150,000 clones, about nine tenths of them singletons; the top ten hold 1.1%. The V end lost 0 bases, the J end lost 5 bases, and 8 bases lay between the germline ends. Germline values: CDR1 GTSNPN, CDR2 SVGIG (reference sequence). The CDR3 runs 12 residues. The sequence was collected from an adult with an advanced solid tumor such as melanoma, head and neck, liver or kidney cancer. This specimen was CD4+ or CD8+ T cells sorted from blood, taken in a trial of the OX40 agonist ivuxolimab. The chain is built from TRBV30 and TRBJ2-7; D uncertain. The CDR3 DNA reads TGTGCCTGGAGTGTAAAAGGGAACGAGCAGTACTTC. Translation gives CAWSVKGNEQYF.